This T cell receptor beta chain was recovered during a study of blood T cell repertoires in COVID-19 (dated by TCRdb to about 2020). Regarding the research as a whole: Samples covering the acute and convalescent phases of COVID-19 were provided by collaborators in the United States, Italy and Spain. The material from the prospective study consisted of cDNA or gDNA derived from T cells, B-cell-depleted T cells, or PBMCs. The dataset comprised deeply sampled blood TCRbeta repertoires from subjects exposed to, actively infected with, or recovered from COVID-19. The repertoires were released in a freely available public database meant as a resource for research on the immune response to SARS-CoV-2. The samples were drawn from two sources: the first 160 participants of the ongoing ImmuneRACE study, and fewer than 1,500 subjects contributed by 6 global collaborators. A de-identified subject ID, COVID-19 status, age in years and sex were almost always included in the sample metadata. Where available, HLA class I and class II types were obtained from metadata supplied by the sample provider rather than from assay-based typing. Study-level results and caveats: How much clinical and demographic metadata was included differed by source and by participant, and the metadata was provided uncurated.

The immunoSEQ Assay, a bias-controlled multiplex PCR, was used to amplify TCRbeta CDR3 regions from genomic DNA. On the authors' methods: Nucleated cell counts per sample were estimated from amplification of reference gene primers within the assay. To quantify the absolute abundance of each unique TCRbeta CDR3 rearrangement, sequence reads were collapsed and filtered. For each sample, productive Simpson clonality was calculated by taking the square root of Simpson's diversity index across productive rearrangements. Here the immuneACCESS table is served through TCRdb, limited to in-frame sequences with V and J called. Missing clones are a known gap in these copies; in checked studies unresolved V genes cover under half, and the rest lacks a known reason. From that table come the V and J calls and clone size; the DNA was used to work out D and trimming. The sample table contains around 150,000 clones; only one count was recorded for about three quarters of them. 2.5% to 3% of the sample belongs to the ten largest clones.

V is cut by 1 base and J by 3 bases, and the space between the germline ends is 15 bases. There are 16 amino acids in the CDR3, from cysteine to phenylalanine inclusive. Here the CDR3 DNA is all that survives: 48 bases in frame from base 1. In the germline V gene, CDR1 corresponds to SGHNT and CDR2 to YENEEA. Whole blood was collected in K2EDTA tubes by collaborating institutions according to the institutions' own protocols. Collaborator samples were shipped for TCRbeta analysis as frozen whole blood, isolated PBMCs, or DNA extracted from either sample type. A remark on this clone: What antigen it recognizes has not been identified. Base qualities are not recorded, but no much larger clone differs from it by a single base.

The rearrangement combines TRBV11-3 with TRBJ1-2, and the D gene may be TRBD1, 5 bases matching. The receptor was derived from an older man with acute or convalescent COVID-19. The sequenced sample was peripheral blood. The DNA sequence is given as TGTGCCAGCAGCTTAGGCCCTGTCGGGGGTGACTATGGCTACACCTTC. The translation is CASSLGPVGGDYGYTF.